This record concerns one T cell receptor (beta chain) sequence. One end of the junction does not line up with germline, which may come from a read error. This sample is drawn from a study of tumor and adjacent non-tumor tissue in lung cancer. Looking at the study overall: On average, productive TCRbeta reads reached some 4.4 million per sample.

Germline V gives CDR1 MNHNS, CDR2 SASEGT. The CDR3 runs to 14 residues. TCRbeta libraries were built with three rounds of nested PCR, modified from ARM-PCR. TCRdb re-called the multiplex PCR reads with MiXCR, one entry per CDR3 protein. The repertoire holds 110,000 or so distinct CDR3 sequences, with about 61% as singletons. RNA was extracted from bulk tissue without any cell sorting. Distant lung tissue was collected more than 3 cm away from the tumor edge. The receptor was derived from a man between 60 and 70 years old with non-small cell lung cancer. The specimen sequenced was distant non-tumor lung tissue. The chain combines TRBV6-1 with TRBJ2-2; D not resolved. CDR3 coding DNA: TGCGCCAGCAGTGAATATCGAATTGCCGGGGAGCTGTTTTTT. Translation: CASSEYRIAGELFF.